What follows are 17 T cell receptor beta chains derived from one specimen sequenced in a study of OX40 agonist ivuxolimab in advanced cancers. Receptor libraries were prepared by the immunoSEQ multiplex PCR assay. Drawn from immuneACCESS, this table holds only the in-frame rearrangements with V and J called that TCRdb kept. Clones are partly lost; checked studies trace under half to an unresolved V gene and leave the rest unexplained. The sample profile shows approximately 66,000 clones; 80% to 85% of them were found once. The top ten clones comprise less than 4% of the sample. Sample: CD4+ or CD8+ T cells sorted from blood, taken in a trial of the OX40 agonist ivuxolimab. The receptors here all came from an adult with an advanced solid tumor such as melanoma, head and neck, liver or kidney cancer.

This chain connects TRBV30 to TRBJ2-2; a weak D match, TRBD1 (5 bases). Trimming removed 3 bases from V and 1 base from J, with 6 bases in between. The CDR3 spans 13 residues. Germline loops: CDR1 GTSNPN, CDR2 SVGIG (reference sequence). CDR3 sequence reads: CAWSGQNTGELFF. CDR3 DNA: TGTGCCTGGAGCGGACAGAACACCGGGGAGCTGTTTTTT.

This clone was recorded once. The V gene is TRBV7-2, the J gene TRBJ2-5; possible D gene TRBD2, 5 bases. The V and J ends lost 2 bases and 5 bases respectively, with 12 bases between them. This CDR3 spans 14 amino acids. CDR1 is SGHTA, CDR2 FQGNSA, per germline. This CDR3 reads CASSLNGGTETQYF. The CDR3 DNA reads as TGTGCCAGCAGCTTAAACGGAGGAACGGAGACCCAGTACTTC.

The rearrangement links TRBV21-1 to TRBJ2-7; the DNA was not used to check the table's D call, TRBD2. TRBV21-1 is given as a pseudogene. The CDR3 length is 14 residues. CDR3 DNA sequence: TGTGCCAGCAGCAATTTAGGGGAGGCCTACGAGCAGTACTTC. Amino acid sequence: CASSNLGEAYEQYF.

The V call is TRBV7-2, the J call TRBJ2-3; TRBD2 agrees at 7 bases. This CDR3 is built from 15 residues. J lost 4 bases, V lost 5 bases, and 9 bases had no gene match. Germline assignment: CDR1 SGHTA and CDR2 FQGNSA. The CDR3 DNA sequence: TGTGCCAGCAGCCAAAACGGGGGAGGGGCAGATACGCAGTATTTT. Amino acid sequence: CASSQNGGGADTQYF.

The chain links TRBV5-1 to TRBJ2-7, with D tentatively TRBD2 (6 bases). V was cut by 0 bases and J by 3 bases, with 19 bases left in between. CDR1 is SGHRS and CDR2 is YFSETQ in the germline V gene. This CDR3 has 17 amino acids. DNA for the CDR3: TGCGCCAGCAGCTTGGTGGGATTTACGGGGGTCCTCTACGAGCAGTACTTC. This gives the protein CASSLVGFTGVLYEQYF.

The CDR3 protein is CASGGGRRDGELFF. For the CDR3, the DNA is TGTGCCTCAGGAGGGGGGCGCCGGGACGGGGAGCTGTTTTTT. This sequence joins TRBV10-3 and TRBJ2-2; the D gene could be TRBD1 or TRBD2 (6 bases each). The CDR3 consists of 14 residues. The V and J ends lost 11 bases and 7 bases respectively, with 20 bases between them. CDR1 is ENHRY, CDR2 SYGVKD, per germline.

V is TRBV27 and J is TRBJ1-4; the D gene is possibly TRBD1 (5 bases). Germline-derived CDR1 and CDR2 are MNHEY and SMNVEV (reference sequence). This CDR3 comprises 14 residues. Trimming removed 6 bases from V and 4 bases from J, with 12 bases in between. CDR3 bases: TGTGCCAGCAGGGGTTGGGGGGGTAATGAAAAACTGTTTTTT. This sequence encodes CASRGWGGNEKLFF.

The rearrangement links TRBV28 to TRBJ1-5; no definite D call. CDR1 MDHEN and CDR2 SYDVKM come from the germline V gene. V was shortened by 4 bases and J by 3 bases, with 16 bases between the two germline ends. The CDR3 has 16 amino acids. CDR3 sequence reads: CASSYDIRFTNQPQHF. Here the CDR3 DNA reads TGTGCCAGCAGTTACGACATCCGGTTTACCAATCAGCCCCAGCATTTT.

The chain has TRBV6-6 and TRBJ1-4; maybe TRBD1 (5 bases). Germline CDR1 MNHNY, CDR2 SVGAGI (reference sequence). This CDR3 is built from 16 residues. V lost 2 bases and J 4 bases, leaving 14 bases between the germline ends. CDR3 nucleotide sequence: TGTGCCAGCAGTTACGGGCAGGGTAGGGGTAATGAAAAACTGTTTTTT. Amino acid sequence: CASSYGQGRGNEKLFF.

The chain employs TRBV6-5 and TRBJ2-5; possible D gene TRBD2, 6 bases. Trimming shortened V by 3 bases and J by 6 bases, and 14 bases separated the two germline ends. CDR3 length equals 14 residues. CDR1 and CDR2 from the germline V gene are MNHEY and SVGAGI. The CDR3 DNA reads as TGTGCCAGCAGTTATGATTCGGGACTGAAGACCCAGTACTTC. It specifies CASSYDSGLKTQYF.

The rearrangement links TRBV7-8 to TRBJ2-7; D is ambiguous. The germline CDR1 and CDR2 sequences are SGHVS and FQNEAQ. V dropped 2 bases and J dropped 2 bases, with 10 bases sitting between them. The length of the CDR3 is 14 residues. The CDR3 here is CASSLTDGPYEQYF. In DNA, the CDR3 is TGTGCCAGCAGCTTAACCGACGGACCCTACGAGCAGTACTTC.

V gene TRBV2 combines with J gene TRBJ2-3; either TRBD1 or TRBD2 may supply D (5 bases each). Germline-derived CDR1 and CDR2 are SNHLY and FYNNEI. Trimming left V 4 bases short and J 2 bases short, with 19 bases between. The CDR3 loop spans 17 amino acids. CDR3 coding DNA: TGTGCCAGCAGTGGAATGGGCGTGGGGGTCTCCACAGATACGCAGTATTTT. The encoded protein is CASSGMGVGVSTDTQYF.

CDR3 region: CASSLAGKGETQYF. The CDR3 bases are TGTGCCAGCAGCTTAGCGGGGAAGGGAGAGACCCAGTACTTC. This sequence joins TRBV7-2 and TRBJ2-5; D not resolved. CDR3 length: 14 residues. Germline V gene sequence: CDR1 SGHTA, CDR2 FQGNSA. V was trimmed by 0 bases and J by 4 bases, leaving 9 bases between them.

The chain is built from TRBV6-6 and TRBJ2-7; TRBD2 matches 8 bases. Unmatched junction bases numbered 5, after V lost 5 bases and J lost 2 bases. The CDR3 spans 14 residues. The germline gives CDR1 MNHNY, CDR2 SVGAGI (reference sequence). The CDR3 DNA reads TGTGCCAGCAGTCCACCGGGGGGGCCCTACGAGCAGTACTTC. Encoded protein: CASSPPGGPYEQYF.

The rearrangement joins TRBV29-1 to TRBJ1-2, with 7 bases that match TRBD1. J lost 2 bases, V lost 7 bases, and 7 bases had no gene match. Germline V gene data show CDR1 as SQVTM and CDR2 as ANQGSEA. This CDR3 has 13 amino acids. CDR3 amino acids: CSARDSGNYGYTF. CDR3 nucleotides: TGCAGCGCACGGGACAGCGGAAACTATGGCTACACCTTC.

Notes on this clone: This sample includes further DNA sequences coding for the same CDR3. This sequence joins TRBV5-1 and TRBJ2-1; D uncertain. The CDR3 consists of 13 residues. V was cut by 0 bases and J by 4 bases, with 5 bases left in between. The germline V gene encodes CDR1 SGHRS and CDR2 YFSETQ. Written as DNA, the CDR3 is TGCGCCAGCAGCTTGGTACAATACAATGAGCAGTTCTTC. It yields the protein CASSLVQYNEQFF.

The CDR3 protein is CASSPFGGYNEQFF. The CDR3 DNA reads as TGTGCCAGCTCACCGTTTGGGGGCTACAATGAGCAGTTCTTC. This rearrangement joins TRBV18 to TRBJ2-1; D is perhaps TRBD1 or TRBD2 (5 bases each). The CDR3 contains 14 residues. CDR1 and CDR2 from the germline V gene are KGHSH and LQKENI. V gave up 3 bases and J gave up 3 bases, with 9 bases separating them.